This T cell receptor (beta chain) was observed in a study of PD-1 blockade in mismatch repair-deficient tumors. Study context: Patients had approximately 12 mismatch repair-deficient cancer types, all previously treated and progressing. Overall study results and limits: Tumor-resident clones, often absent from pretreatment blood, expanded after pembrolizumab and then contracted.

Repertoires were generated with immunoSEQ multiplex PCR, while TCRdb's copy carries only in-frame clones and drops some. The sample lists about 79,000 clones, approximately 81% occurring once. Trimming cost V 6 bases and J 4 bases; bases outside gene matches: 8. Germline V gives CDR1 LGHNT, CDR2 FRNRAP. There are 16 residues in the CDR3. Every patient had mismatch repair deficiency by PCR or immunohistochemistry. In regard to this clone: Its antigen is not known.

This clonotype was sampled from an adult with mismatch repair-deficient cancer. The sample was peripheral blood, taken 44 weeks after starting pembrolizumab. The rearrangement uses TRBV12-5 and TRBJ2-2; 10 bases agree with TRBD1. The CDR3 sequence: CASGPMDRGSTGELFF. As DNA, the CDR3 is TGTGCTAGTGGCCCAATGGACAGGGGGAGCACCGGGGAGCTGTTTTTT. The complete variable domain, with remaining parts taken from reference TRBV12-5 and TRBJ2-2, reads DARVTQTPRHKVTEMGQEVTMRCQPILGHNTVFWYRQTMMQGLELLAYFRNRAPLDDSGMPKDRFSAEMPDATLATLKIQPSEPRDSAVYFCASGPMDRGSTGELFFGEGSRLTVL.